Below, 15 T cell receptor beta chains from the same sample are listed, as sequenced in a study of read filtering for tumor transcriptome and immune sequencing. This library used roughly 400 ng RNA and molecular barcoded adaptors spanning alpha/delta and beta/gamma chains. TCRdb processed the reads anew with MiXCR; each CDR3 protein has one entry. The sample records 45,000 to 50,000 distinct CDR3 sequences, about 12% being singletons. The sequenced sample was a population of CD138-negative cells sorted from bone marrow. The source is a donor at least 40 years old with multiple myeloma.

This clonotype came up many times. A much larger clonotype is one base distant, so this may be a read error. CDR3 loop: CASSWDNYNGQFF. In nucleotides, the CDR3 is TGTGCCAGCAGTTGGGACAACTACAATGGGCAGTTCTTC. The V and J genes are TRBV12-3 or TRBV12-4 and TRBJ2-1; D may be TRBD1 (6 bases). The length of the CDR3 is 13 residues.

Remarks on this clonotype: Germline and junction disagree at one end, which may indicate a read error. The rearrangement joins TRBV7-8 to TRBJ2-1; the D gene is possibly TRBD2 (5 bases). Germline CDR1 is SGHVS and CDR2 is FQNEAQ. The length of the CDR3 is 14 residues. The CDR3: CASGLARSYNEQFF. DNA of the CDR3: TGTGCCAGCGGCTTAGCGAGGTCCTACAATGAGCAGTTCTTC.

In its sample, this clonotype was seen many times. This chain joins TRBV7-2 and TRBJ2-3; D may be TRBD1 or TRBD2 (5 bases each). This CDR3 region has 16 residues. Between the trimmed V and J ends, which lost 3 bases and 0 bases, there was a span of 13 bases. Germline lookup yields CDR1 SGHTA and CDR2 FQGNSA. The CDR3 protein is CASSFLAGKSTDTQYF. Written as DNA, the CDR3 is TGTGCCAGCAGCTTCCTAGCAGGGAAGAGCACAGATACGCAGTATTTT. Supplemented by reference TRBV7-2 and TRBJ2-3, the full variable domain reads GAGVSQSPSNKVTEKGKDVELRCDPISGHTALYWYRQSLGQGLEFLIYFQGNSAPDKSGLPSDRFSAERTGGSVSTLTIQRTQQEDSAVYLCASSFLAGKSTDTQYFGPGTRLTVL.

As concerns this clonotype: One end of the junction varies from germline; a read error may be responsible. This chain joins TRBV28 and TRBJ2-1; D may be TRBD1 or TRBD2 (5 bases each). The CDR3 spans 13 residues. Germline CDR1 is MDHEN and CDR2 is SYDVKM. CDR3 coding DNA: TGTGCCAGCAGTGGGACGGTCGGAAATGAGCAGTCCTTC. Translation gives CASSGTVGNEQSF.

In this sample, this clonotype turned up many times. The chain has TRBV7-9 and TRBJ2-6, with D tentatively TRBD1 or TRBD2 (5 bases each). Germline values: CDR1 SEHNR, CDR2 FQNEAQ (reference sequence). CDR3 length: 17 amino acids. The V and J ends lost 2 bases and 0 bases respectively, with 11 bases between them. The CDR3 DNA is TGTGCCAGCAGCTTATGGGACGGAAACTCTGGGGCCAACGTCCTGACTTTC. It encodes CASSLWDGNSGANVLTF. Complete variable domain (other parts from reference TRBV7-9 and TRBJ2-6): DTGVSQNPRHKITKRGQNVTFRCDPISEHNRLYWYRQTLGQGPEFLTYFQNEAQLEKSRLLSDRFSAERPKGSFSTLEIQRTEQGDSAMYLCASSLWDGNSGANVLTFGAGSRLTVL.

The chain couples TRBV20-1 to TRBJ2-7, with a possible D match to TRBD1 (6 bases). From germline, CDR1 is DFQATT and CDR2 SNEGSKA (reference sequence). The CDR3 sequence is 15 residues long. With 0 bases removed from V and 3 bases from J, the gap between germline ends came to 15 bases. This CDR3 reads CSARDPFQGSYEQYF. The CDR3, as DNA: TGCAGTGCTAGAGATCCGTTCCAGGGGAGCTACGAGCAGTACTTC.

Note on this clonotype: One end of the junction varies from germline; a read error may be responsible. This chain connects TRBV18 to TRBJ2-7; TRBD1 aligns across 9 bases. The CDR3 consists of 14 residues. CDR1 is KGHSH and CDR2 is LQKENI in the germline V gene. CDR3 coding DNA: TGTACCAGCTTAGCCGGGACAGGGTCCTACGAGCAGTACTTC. This sequence encodes CTSLAGTGSYEQYF.

This clonotype was seen many times. J is TRBJ1-5 and V is TRBV7-9, with D hard to call. V gave up 5 bases and J gave up 0 bases, with 5 bases separating them. The length of the CDR3 is 13 residues. The germline V gene has CDR1 SEHNR and CDR2 FQNEAQ (reference sequence). The CDR3 is CASSRDSNQPQHF. CDR3 DNA: TGTGCCAGCAGCAGGGATAGCAATCAGCCCCAGCATTTT.

This clonotype appeared many times. This rearrangement joins TRBV6-5 to TRBJ1-1; D not resolved. Between the trimmed V and J ends, which lost 6 bases and 4 bases, there was a span of 12 bases. CDR1 is MNHEY, CDR2 SVGAGI, per germline. The CDR3 loop spans 13 amino acids. Here the CDR3 reads CASRRAIGTEAFF. The CDR3 nucleotides read TGTGCCAGCAGGCGCGCGATCGGCACTGAAGCTTTCTTT.

This clonotype was detected only a few times. The chain recombines TRBV28 with TRBJ1-1; D remains unclear. Trimming stripped 5 bases from V and 2 bases from J, with 12 bases between. Germline assignment: CDR1 MDHEN and CDR2 SYDVKM. The CDR3 consists of 14 residues. The CDR3 loop is CASSPRPDNTEAFF. DNA for the CDR3: TGTGCCAGCAGTCCACGACCAGATAACACTGAAGCTTTCTTT.

This clonotype showed up many times. The V call is TRBV21-1, the J call TRBJ2-5; TRBD2, the table's D call, was not compared with the DNA. TRBV21-1 is marked as a pseudogene. The CDR3 has 15 residues. The CDR3 spells CASSKDRLALQTQYF. The CDR3 DNA sequence: TGTGCCAGCAGCAAAGATAGGCTAGCTTTACAGACCCAGTACTTC.

Ten or more counts support this clonotype. The rearrangement uses TRBV6-2 or TRBV6-3 and TRBJ1-1, with a possible D match to TRBD1 (5 bases). Trimming removed 7 bases from V and 0 bases from J, with 9 bases in between. Germline-derived CDR1 and CDR2 are MNHEY and SVGEGT. There are 13 residues in the CDR3. CDR3 DNA: TGTGCCAGCAAATCAGGGATGAACACTGAAGCTTTCTTT. This gives the protein CASKSGMNTEAFF.

This clonotype was recorded at least ten times. A clone one base away is much larger, so this may be a read error. V is TRBV14 and J is TRBJ2-1; tentative D call: TRBD2 (5 bases). Per the germline V gene, CDR1 is SGHDN and CDR2 is FVKESK. Deletions cut 4 bases from V and 4 bases from J, with 11 bases between. This CDR3 spans 14 amino acids. The CDR3 nucleotides are TGTGCCAGCAGCCCGGAGACTACTTACAATGAGCAGTTCTTC. Translated: CASSPETTYNEQFF.

This clonotype occurred many times. The J gene is TRBJ2-2, the V gene TRBV5-1, with a possible D match to TRBD1 (7 bases). Germline V gene lookup returns CDR1 SGHRS and CDR2 YFSETQ. V lost 2 bases and J 0 bases, leaving 11 bases between the germline ends. The CDR3 spans 16 residues. The CDR3 sequence is CASSLGGTANTGELFF. Here the CDR3 DNA reads TGCGCCAGCAGCTTAGGGGGGACAGCGAACACCGGGGAGCTGTTTTTT.

This clonotype occurred many times. This chain links TRBV4-2 with TRBJ1-1; D might be TRBD1 (6 bases). The CDR3 has 14 residues. V was clipped by 0 bases and J by 5 bases, with 10 bases between them. Germline values: CDR1 LGHNA, CDR2 YNFKEQ. The CDR3 protein is CASSQESRGTEAFF. The CDR3 DNA follows: TGTGCCAGCAGCCAAGAAAGCAGGGGAACTGAAGCTTTCTTT.